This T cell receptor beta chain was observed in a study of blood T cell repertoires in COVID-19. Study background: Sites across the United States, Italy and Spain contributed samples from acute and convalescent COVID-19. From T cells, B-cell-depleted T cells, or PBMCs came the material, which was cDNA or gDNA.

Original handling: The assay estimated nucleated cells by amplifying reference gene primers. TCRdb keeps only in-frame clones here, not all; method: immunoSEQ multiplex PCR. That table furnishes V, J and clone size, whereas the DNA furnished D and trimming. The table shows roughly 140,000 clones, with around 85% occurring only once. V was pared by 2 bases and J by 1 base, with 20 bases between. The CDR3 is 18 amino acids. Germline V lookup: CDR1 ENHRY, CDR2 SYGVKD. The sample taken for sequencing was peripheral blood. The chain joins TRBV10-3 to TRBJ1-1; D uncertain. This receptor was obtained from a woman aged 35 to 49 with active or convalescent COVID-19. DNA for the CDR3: TGTGCCATCAGTGAGCCAGTCCGCGGCCCGGTGACGAACACTGAAGCTTTCTTT. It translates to CAISEPVRGPVTNTEAFF.